The text below deals with one TCR beta chain. This sample is part of a study of cytomegalovirus exposure and HLA in healthy donors. This CDR3 has 15 residues. From germline, CDR1 is LGHNA and CDR2 YSLEER. V was shortened by 7 bases and J by 0 bases, with 13 bases between the two germline ends. Only in-frame clones appear in the TCRdb table, and some are missing; sequencing was by immunoSEQ multiplex PCR. The sample consists of roughly 150,000 clones, around nine tenths of them appearing once. The receptor was isolated from a young man in good health and CMV-seronegative. The V gene is TRBV4-3, the J gene TRBJ2-1, with D perhaps TRBD2 (5 bases). Sequenced material: PBMCs. For the CDR3, the DNA is TGCGCCAGCAAGTTCGGGGTTAGCTCCTACAATGAGCAGTTCTTC. Translation gives CASKFGVSSYNEQFF.